This is a list of T cell receptor beta chains from one sample in a study of blood T cell repertoires in COVID-19. TCRdb's table, derived via immunoSEQ multiplex PCR, lists solely in-frame clones and lacks some. Among about 320,000 clones listed, about 89% were seen once. The sample consisted of PBMCs or T cells enriched from blood (not recorded which). The source is a man between 60 and 75 years old who had recovered from COVID-19. CDR3s include the opening cysteine and the closing phenylalanine or tryptophan. The order of the fields is D gene, V gene, clone size, J gene, CDR3 DNA, CDR3 protein. D genes are given only for firm matches. For some rows the clone size is stated as once, few or many, or as a class when expanded; others skip it.

>.|TRBV5-6|once|TRBJ2-7
TGTGCCAGCAGCCGAAGGCGACAGTCTTACGAGCAGTACTTC
CASSRRRQSYEQYF
>.|TRBV7-2|.|TRBJ2-1
TGTGCCAGCAGCTCCCAGACTAGGAATGAGCAGTTCTTC
CASSSQTRNEQFF
>.|TRBV24-1|.|TRBJ1-2
TGTGCCACCAGTGACGGAACAGCTGGTTTCTATGGCTACACCTTC
CATSDGTAGFYGYTF
>TRBD2|TRBV18|.|TRBJ2-2
TGTGCCAGCTCACCGGCCGGGACTAGCGGCCTGACCAACACCGGGGAGCTGTTTTTT
CASSPAGTSGLTNTGELFF
>TRBD1|TRBV5-1|.|TRBJ2-5
TGCGCCAGCAGGGCCGGGACAGGGGACGAGACCCAGTACTTC
CASRAGTGDETQYF
>TRBD1|TRBV11-2|.|TRBJ2-7
TGTGCCAGCAGCTACTCCGGGACAGGGATCGAGCAGTACTTC
CASSYSGTGIEQYF
>.|TRBV7-6|.|TRBJ1-5
TGTGCCAGCAGCTTAATCGGTGGGGGCGCACACCAGCCCCAGCATTTT
CASSLIGGGAHQPQHF
>TRBD2|TRBV9|.|TRBJ2-3
TGTGCCAGCAGCGTCCGGGGGGACACAGATACGCAGTATTTT
CASSVRGDTDTQYF
>.|TRBV5-1|.|TRBJ2-3
TGCGCCAGCCGAACGGGATCAGATACGCAGTATTTT
CASRTGSDTQYF
>TRBD2|TRBV6-5|.|TRBJ2-3
TGTGCCAGCAGTAGGGGAGGGCCGAAGGCAGATACGCAGTATTTT
CASSRGGPKADTQYF
>.|TRBV24-1|.|TRBJ2-1
TGTGCCACCAGTGATAAGTCCGGCAGGGGAGAGGATGAGCAGTTCTTC
CATSDKSGRGEDEQFF
>.|TRBV20-1|.|TRBJ1-5
TGCAGTGCTAGTTTGACAGATTATAGCAATCAGCCCCAGCATTTT
CSASLTDYSNQPQHF
>TRBD1|TRBV29-1|.|TRBJ1-2
TGCAGCGCCACCGACGGACAGGGAGTGGGTGGCTACACCTTC
CSATDGQGVGGYTF
>.|TRBV6-5|.|TRBJ1-4
TGTGCCAGCGGCCTGACGTGGTCCGCGGCTGAAAAACTGTTTTTT
CASGLTWSAAEKLFF
>.|TRBV28|.|TRBJ2-1
TGTGCCAGCAGCCCCACGGGGTCCTACAATGAGCAGTTCTTC
CASSPTGSYNEQFF
>TRBD1|TRBV28|.|TRBJ1-1
TGTGCCAGCAGTTTTACAGGACAGGGATTTGGGACTGAAGCTTTCTTT
CASSFTGQGFGTEAFF
>.|TRBV5-4|.|TRBJ1-2
TGTGCCAGCAGCTCGGAACAGGCCTATGAAGGCTACACCTTC
CASSSEQAYEGYTF
>TRBD2|TRBV28|.|TRBJ2-1
TGTGCCAGCAGTTTGAGCGGGAGCTCCTACAATGAGCAGTTCTTC
CASSLSGSSYNEQFF
>TRBD1|TRBV7-2|once|TRBJ1-1
TGTGCCAGCAGCGCCTGGGACAGACCCGAAGCTTTCTTT
CASSAWDRPEAFF
>.|TRBV7-2|once|TRBJ2-7
TGTGCCAGCAGCTTAGAACCGGGGGATGGTTACGAGCAGTACTTC
CASSLEPGDGYEQYF
>.|TRBV19|.|TRBJ2-3
TGTGCCAGTAGTATGGCTGGAGGAGATACGCAGTATTTT
CASSMAGGDTQYF
>TRBD2|TRBV28|.|TRBJ2-7
TGTGCCAGCAGTCCAAGTCCGGGACTAGCGGGAGGGCAGGGCGGCGAGCAGTACTTC
CASSPSPGLAGGQGGEQYF
>.|TRBV28|.|TRBJ2-3
TGTGCCACAGGTACGTTCGTCACAGATACGCAGTATTTT
CATGTFVTDTQYF
>TRBD2|TRBV2|.|TRBJ2-7
TGTGCCAGCGGGGTCGGGGGGTTAACCTACGAGCAGTACTTC
CASGVGGLTYEQYF
>.|TRBV4-3|.|TRBJ1-5
TGCGCCAGCAGCCAAGATGGGCAGGCCCGGCAGCCCCAGCATTTT
CASSQDGQARQPQHF
>.|TRBV19|once|TRBJ1-3
TGTGCCAGTAGTATCGGAGGGTACGGAAACACCATATATTTT
CASSIGGYGNTIYF
>.|TRBV29-1|.|TRBJ2-7
TGCAGCGTTGGACAGACCCAGAGGGGGAGAAACGAGCAGTACTTC
CSVGQTQRGRNEQYF
>TRBD1|TRBV18|.|TRBJ1-5
TGTGCCAGCTCACCACAAGGACAGGGGGCCGCAAATCAGCCCCAGCATTTT
CASSPQGQGAANQPQHF
>TRBD1|TRBV19|.|TRBJ1-4
TGTGCCAGTAGTATTGGCCACAGACAGGGGGCCAATGAAAAACTGTTTTTT
CASSIGHRQGANEKLFF
>TRBD2|TRBV4-2|.|TRBJ2-1
TGTGCCAGCAGCTCCACCTCGACTAGCGGACTGGGCAATGAGCAGTTCTTC
CASSSTSTSGLGNEQFF
>TRBD2|TRBV15|.|TRBJ2-2
TGTGCCACCACGCCAATAGCGGGACTGAACACCGGGGAGCTGTTTTTT
CATTPIAGLNTGELFF
>TRBD1|TRBV11-3|.|TRBJ1-1
TGTGCCAGCAGCTGGCCAGGACAGGCCATTGTTGAAGCTTTCTTT
CASSWPGQAIVEAFF
>TRBD2|TRBV6-4|.|TRBJ2-7
TGTGCCAGCAGTGAGGGGACTAGCGGGAGTTCCGAGCAGTACTTC
CASSEGTSGSSEQYF
>TRBD1|TRBV18|.|TRBJ1-4
TGTGCCAGCTCACCAGGGCAGCAGGGGGCCGGTGAAAAACTGTTTTTT
CASSPGQQGAGEKLFF
>.|TRBV6-5|few|TRBJ2-7
TGTGCCAGCAGTTACGGGGCAGGCTCCTCCTACGAGCAGTACTTC
CASSYGAGSSYEQYF
>.|TRBV5-1|.|TRBJ1-2
TGCGCCAGCAGGCCGGGACAAAGCTTTAACTATGGCTACACCTTC
CASRPGQSFNYGYTF
>.|TRBV3-1/TRBV3-2|few|TRBJ2-7
TGTGCCAGCAGCCAAGGGTCCCCTCCGACAAAGTCCTACGAGCAGTACTTC
CASSQGSPPTKSYEQYF
>.|TRBV5-5|few|TRBJ1-1
TGTGCCAGCAGCGGAACAGGGAATTGGTTTGCCACTGAAGCTTTCTTT
CASSGTGNWFATEAFF
>.|TRBV19|.|TRBJ2-7
TGTGCCAGTAATTCCGGAGATACCTACGAGCAGTACTTC
CASNSGDTYEQYF
>TRBD1|TRBV24-1|.|TRBJ2-2
TGTGCCACTAGTACGGGACAGGGGCACACCGGGGAGCTGTTTTTT
CATSTGQGHTGELFF
>TRBD2|TRBV28|.|TRBJ2-2
TGTGCCAGCCGAAGCGGGATCTTCACCGGGGAGCTGTTTTTT
CASRSGIFTGELFF
>.|TRBV9|.|TRBJ2-3
TGTGCCAGCAGCGTTTCGTACAGTACCACAGATACGCAGTATTTT
CASSVSYSTTDTQYF
>TRBD2|TRBV10-1|.|TRBJ2-1
TGCGCCAGCAGTGGGACTAGCGGGAGCCGCCTCTCCTACAATGAGCAGTTCTTC
CASSGTSGSRLSYNEQFF
>.|TRBV20-1|.|TRBJ2-6
TGCAGTGCTAGTCCCGGGAATTCTGGGGCCAACGTCCTGACTTTC
CSASPGNSGANVLTF
>TRBD1|TRBV24-1|.|TRBJ2-2
TGTGCCACCAGTGACGACAGGGTTAGGAAAGCCGGGGAGCTGTTTTTT
CATSDDRVRKAGELFF
>TRBD2|TRBV5-1|.|TRBJ2-7
TGCGCCAGCAGCTTAGATCCCGGCGGGGGGGCCTACGAGCAGTACTTC
CASSLDPGGGAYEQYF
>.|TRBV7-2|.|TRBJ2-1
TGTGCCAGCAGCTTAGCTTTGTCTCGGTACAATGAGCAGTTCTTC
CASSLALSRYNEQFF
>TRBD1|TRBV6-2/TRBV6-3|.|TRBJ2-5
TGTGCCAGCAGTCCCACAGGGGGCAGGGAGACCCAGTACTTC
CASSPTGGRETQYF
>.|TRBV30|.|TRBJ2-7
TGTGCCTGGAGTCATCCGGGGTCAAGCTCCTACGAGCAGTACTTC
CAWSHPGSSSYEQYF
>.|TRBV29-1|.|TRBJ2-1
TGCAGCGTCATGCTCCCCGGGGTCGGCCACAATGAGCAGTTCTTC
CSVMLPGVGHNEQFF
>.|TRBV15|once|TRBJ2-5
TGTGCCACCAGCAGTGCCCTAGCTCCCGGTGGCCCAGAGACCCAGTACTTC
CATSSALAPGGPETQYF
>.|TRBV16|.|TRBJ1-2
TGTGCCAGCAGCCAATCCACAGGCTTCTATGGCTACACCTTC
CASSQSTGFYGYTF
>.|TRBV3-1/TRBV3-2|.|TRBJ2-2
TGTGCCAGCAGCCTATTCAACACCGGGGAGCTGTTTTTT
CASSLFNTGELFF